This T cell receptor (beta chain) was documented in a study of cytomegalovirus exposure and HLA in healthy donors. Study background: A prior study identified 120 million or so unique TCR beta sequences from roughly 170 million T cells.

Of note for this clone: The antigen is undetermined.

Donors were ostensibly healthy at sampling, although undocumented immune exposures were probable. PCR amplification relied on 60 Vbeta primers (plus 13 Jbeta primers). Sequencing was performed with immunoSEQ multiplex PCR; in TCRdb, only in-frame clones are kept and a portion is missing. The sample includes around 120,000 clones, more than 60% of them seen just once. The V segment lost 2 bases and the J segment 7 bases; nucleotides outside the gene matches: 6. Germline-derived CDR1 and CDR2 are SGHDT and YYEEEE. The CDR3 runs to 14 residues. Points from the study as a whole: A later examination showed that TCR association rates differed by HLA locus, with DRB1 most and HLA-C fewest. Most TCR sequences were uncommon, yet certain public TCRs appeared in many donors.

V gene TRBV5-6 combines with J gene TRBJ1-2, with 9 positions matching TRBD1. This receptor was obtained from a woman in her 50s in good health and CMV-seropositive. Sample: PBMCs. The CDR3: CASSLMDRGSGYTF. CDR3 nucleotide sequence: TGTGCCAGCAGCTTAATGGACAGGGGCTCTGGCTACACCTTC.